The 10 T cell receptor beta chains below come from one sample, sequenced in a study of T cell responses to AZD1222 COVID-19 vaccine (TCRdb year 2021). The library was obtained by the immunoSEQ multiplex PCR assay. What TCRdb holds here is the immuneACCESS table cut down to in-frame rearrangements. Part of the clones is not present; checked against another copy, under half of the missing clones reflect an unresolved V gene, and the others are unexplained. The sample table shows about 120,000 clones, and approximately 87% are seen once. Jointly, the top ten make up less than 15% of the sample. The time point label corresponds to: baseline before first vaccination. The material sequenced was peripheral blood, taken on day 0 of AZD1222 vaccination. The receptors were sampled from an adult in good health.

This clone was counted once. The chain is built from TRBV29-1 and TRBJ1-1; tentatively, D is TRBD1 (6 bases). The CDR3 runs 11 residues. V was clipped by 8 bases and J by 8 bases, with 15 bases between them. Germline CDR1 reads SQVTM; CDR2 reads ANQGSEA. CDR3 region: CSSDSLGEAFF. The CDR3, as DNA: TGCAGCTCGGACAGTTTGGGGGAAGCTTTCTTT.

The rearrangement joins TRBV21-1 to TRBJ1-1; the table assigns TRBD1, which was not confirmed against the DNA. TRBV21-1 is given as a pseudogene. This CDR3 region has 15 residues. CDR3 coding DNA: TGTGCCAGCAGCTCCATAGGGACAGAGAACACTGAAGCTTTCTTT. As protein: CASSSIGTENTEAFF.

The CDR3 nucleotides read TGTGCCAGCAGCCTCTGGGAGGGGGTGGATCAGCCCCAGCATTTT. Protein: CASSLWEGVDQPQHF. The chain employs TRBV3-1 (or the pseudogene TRBV3-2) and TRBJ1-5, with D possibly being TRBD1 (6 bases). CDR3 size: 15 residues. The V end was cut by 4 bases, the J end by 5 bases, with 15 bases between. The germline V gene has CDR1 LGHDT and CDR2 YNNKEL (reference sequence).

Concerning this clone itself: An end of the junction differs from the germline gene, which may be a read error. Other DNA sequences from this sample encode an identical CDR3 as well. The chain carries TRBV29-1 and TRBJ2-2; D is perhaps TRBD1 or TRBD2 (5 bases each). Germline CDR1 reads SQVTM; CDR2 reads ANQGSEA. The CDR3 is made up of 13 amino acids. CDR3 coding DNA: TGTAGCGTTGCCCCTATGGGGGCCGGGGAGCTGTTTTTT. Its protein product is CSVAPMGAGELFF.

V usage is TRBV11-2 and J usage is TRBJ1-4, with no clear D. Between the trimmed V and J ends, which lost 5 bases and 6 bases, there was a span of 16 bases. The V gene's germline CDR1 is SGHAT and CDR2 FQNNGV. The CDR3 loop spans 15 amino acids. The DNA of the CDR3 is TGTGCCAGCAGCCCCCGGGGTAAAAGCGATGAAAAACTGTTTTTT. Its protein is CASSPRGKSDEKLFF.

The chain carries TRBV18 and TRBJ1-1, with D perhaps matching TRBD1 (5 bases). The length of the CDR3 is 13 residues. The V end lost 3 bases, the J end lost 5 bases, and 10 bases lay between the germline ends. The germline V gene encodes CDR1 KGHSH and CDR2 LQKENI. The CDR3 coding sequence is TGTGCCAGCTCACCCGACCCAGGGACTGAAGCTTTCTTT. It specifies CASSPDPGTEAFF. Full variable domain (missing parts from reference TRBV18 and TRBJ1-1): NAGVMQNPRHLVRRRGQEARLRCSPMKGHSHVYWYRQLPEEGLKFMVYLQKENIIDESGMPKERFSAEFPKEGPSILRIQQVVRGDSAAYFCASSPDPGTEAFFGQGTRLTVV.

The chain uses TRBV9 and TRBJ2-7; 7 nucleotides line up with TRBD1. The CDR3 loop spans 14 amino acids. Trimming cost V 0 bases and J 6 bases; bases outside gene matches: 6. The germline V gene encodes CDR1 SGDLS and CDR2 YYNGEE. The CDR3 bases are TGTGCCAGCAGCGTAGGTGTAGGGGGCGCCGAGCAGTACTTC. This translates into CASSVGVGGAEQYF. The variable domain in full, with the rest retrieved from reference TRBV9 and TRBJ2-7, is DSGVTQTPKHLITATGQRVTLRCSPRSGDLSVYWYQQSLDQGLQFLIQYYNGEERAKGNILERFSAQQFPDLHSELNLSSLELGDSALYFCASSVGVGGAEQYFGPGTRLTVT.

The V call is TRBV2, the J call TRBJ1-4, with D possibly being TRBD1 (6 bases). The germline V gene encodes CDR1 SNHLY and CDR2 FYNNEI. V lost 7 bases, J lost 5 bases, and 11 bases lay in between. The CDR3 is 13 residues long. The CDR3 is CASKDSLNEKLFF. CDR3 bases: TGTGCCAGCAAGGACAGTTTGAATGAAAAACTGTTTTTT.

This rearrangement joins TRBV14 to TRBJ1-1; D call uncertain. V was shortened by 3 bases and J by 1 base, with 9 bases between the two germline ends. The CDR3 loop spans 14 amino acids. Germline V gene data show CDR1 as SGHDN and CDR2 as FVKESK. The CDR3 is CASSHSGPNTEAFF. As DNA, the CDR3 is TGTGCCAGCAGCCACTCAGGACCGAACACTGAAGCTTTCTTT.

This sequence joins TRBV28 and TRBJ2-1; D perhaps matches TRBD2 (6 bases). V lost 3 bases to trimming and J lost 0 bases, with 12 bases between them. The CDR3 loop spans 16 amino acids. Per germline, CDR1 MDHEN and CDR2 SYDVKM. The CDR3 protein is CASSFLGGSSYNEQFF. CDR3 sequence (DNA): TGTGCCAGCAGTTTTCTGGGAGGTAGCTCCTACAATGAGCAGTTCTTC.